A single sample is the source of the 20 T cell receptor beta chains below, sequenced in a study of OX40 agonist ivuxolimab in advanced cancers. Libraries were prepared by immunoSEQ multiplex PCR; TCRdb keeps only in-frame clonotypes and omits some of them. This table holds approximately 84,000 clones, 75% to 95% found once. This specimen consisted of CD4+ or CD8+ T cells sorted from blood, obtained in a trial of the OX40 agonist ivuxolimab. The receptor source for this set is an adult with an advanced solid tumor such as melanoma, head and neck, liver or kidney cancer.

The chain employs TRBV4-2 and TRBJ2-2; 10 bases align to TRBD2. Losses at the gene ends were 0 bases for V and 7 bases for J; bases not matched to a gene: 8. Germline values: CDR1 LGHNA, CDR2 YNFKEQ. The length of the CDR3 is 17 residues. The chain's CDR3 is CASSQDQAGGNGGELFF. CDR3 sequence (DNA): TGTGCCAGCAGCCAAGACCAAGCGGGAGGGAACGGCGGGGAGCTGTTTTTT.

CDR3 sequence: CASSPLGGQNSPLHF. The CDR3 DNA is TGTGCCAGCAGCCCTCTCGGGGGGCAAAATTCACCCCTCCACTTT. This chain joins TRBV7-2 and TRBJ1-6; maybe TRBD1 (6 bases). Trimming left V 5 bases short and J 7 bases short, with 15 bases between. CDR1 is SGHTA, CDR2 FQGNSA, per germline. The CDR3 is 15 amino acids. Using reference TRBV7-2 and TRBJ1-6 for the parts outside the CDR3, the full variable domain is GAGVSQSPSNKVTEKGKDVELRCDPISGHTALYWYRQSLGQGLEFLIYFQGNSAPDKSGLPSDRFSAERTGGSVSTLTIQRTQQEDSAVYLCASSPLGGQNSPLHFGNGTRLTVT.

A word on this clone: This sample also contains other DNA sequences that code for the same CDR3. V gene TRBV5-1 combines with J gene TRBJ2-3; D not certain. The CDR3 runs to 12 residues. CDR1 SGHRS and CDR2 YFSETQ come from the germline V gene. V lost 2 bases to trimming and J lost 2 bases, with 3 bases between them. The CDR3 region has the DNA TGCGCCAGCAGCTTTAACACAGATACGCAGTATTTT. It encodes CASSFNTDTQYF. Filled out from reference TRBV5-1 and TRBJ2-3, the complete variable domain reads KAGVTQTPRYLIKTRGQQVTLSCSPISGHRSVSWYQQTPGQGLQFLFEYFSETQRNKGNFPGRFSGRQFSNSRSEMNVSTLELGDSALYLCASSFNTDTQYFGPGTRLTVL.

The chain employs TRBV6-1 and TRBJ2-2; 9 bases are shared with TRBD2. Germline V CDR1 and CDR2: MNHNS, SASEGT. With V trimmed by 6 bases and J by 5 bases, 4 bases remained unmatched. The CDR3 is made up of 14 amino acids. CDR3 nucleotide sequence: TGTGCCAGCAGGCTAGCGGGACGAACCGGGGAGCTGTTTTTT. Translation gives CASRLAGRTGELFF.

The rearrangement uses TRBV19 and TRBJ2-5; maybe TRBD1 (6 bases). Germline assignment: CDR1 LNHDA and CDR2 SQIVND (reference sequence). CDR3 length: 14 amino acids. Trimming removed 7 bases at V and 1 base at J, with 13 bases between. CDR3 sequence reads: CASTPTGTQETQYF. CDR3 bases: TGTGCCAGTACCCCGACAGGTACCCAAGAGACCCAGTACTTC.

The V and J genes are TRBV7-9 and TRBJ2-6; a weak D match, TRBD2 (5 bases). Germline CDR1 SEHNR, CDR2 FQNEAQ (reference sequence). The CDR3 sequence is 14 residues long. V was clipped by 11 bases and J by 0 bases, with 11 bases between them. The CDR3 DNA reads TGTGCCTATACACGGGGCTCTGGGGCCAACGTCCTGACTTTC. It specifies CAYTRGSGANVLTF.

CDR3 sequence: CASGGQGIPTGELFF. The CDR3 region has the DNA TGTGCCAGCGGGGGACAGGGGATCCCCACCGGGGAGCTGTTTTTT. V and J are TRBV7-2 and TRBJ2-2; TRBD1 aligns across 10 bases. V lost 8 bases and J lost 4; bases outside the gene matches: 7. Germline-derived CDR1 and CDR2 are SGHTA and FQGNSA. The CDR3 is 15 residues long.

CDR3 region: CASSSLGASNQPQHF. DNA for the CDR3: TGTGCCAGCAGTTCCCTCGGGGCTAGCAATCAGCCCCAGCATTTT. The chain carries TRBV6-6 and TRBJ1-5, with a weak D call TRBD1 (5 bases). V gave up 4 bases and J gave up 0 bases, with 10 bases separating them. The CDR3 totals 15 residues. CDR1 and CDR2 from the germline V gene are MNHNY and SVGAGI (reference sequence).

The rearrangement uses TRBV10-2 and TRBJ2-1; 8 bases fit TRBD2. Germline CDR1 WSHSY, CDR2 SAAADI. Trimming at V came to 8 bases and at J to 5 bases, leaving 8 bases not matched to a gene. CDR3 length: 14 amino acids. The CDR3 region is CASRWTSPDNEQFF. CDR3 nucleotide sequence: TGCGCCAGCCGATGGACTAGCCCGGACAATGAGCAGTTCTTC.

The chain employs TRBV7-2 and TRBJ1-2, with D perhaps TRBD1 (5 bases). The germline V gene has CDR1 SGHTA and CDR2 FQGNSA. The CDR3 is 14 residues long. Trimming removed 3 bases from V and 2 bases from J, with 10 bases in between. The CDR3 DNA reads as TGTGCCAGCAGCTTGGACACAGTCAACTATGGCTACACCTTC. It codes for CASSLDTVNYGYTF.

The chain recombines TRBV28 with TRBJ2-6, with TRBD1 as a possible D gene (5 bases). Trimming took off 2 bases at V and 2 bases at J, with 7 bases between the two ends. This CDR3 contains 15 residues. Germline V gene lookup returns CDR1 MDHEN and CDR2 SYDVKM. The CDR3 nucleotides read TGTGCCAGCAGTTTACCAGGGCCTGGGGCCAACGTCCTGACTTTC. Translation gives CASSLPGPGANVLTF.

Points on this clone: The junction departs from germline at one end; a sequencing error may be responsible. This chain joins TRBV20-1 and TRBJ2-7; D might be TRBD1 (6 bases). Germline CDR1 and CDR2: DFQATT and SNEGSKA (reference sequence). The CDR3 length is 11 residues. CDR3: CSGRQDFGQYF. DNA for the CDR3: TGCAGTGGTAGACAGGACTTCGGGCAGTACTTC.

The rearrangement uses TRBV29-1 and TRBJ2-1, with D possibly TRBD1 on 5 matching bases. Germline CDR1 SQVTM, CDR2 ANQGSEA. Deletions cut 2 bases from V and 8 bases from J, with 10 bases between. The CDR3 has 12 amino acids. CDR3 DNA sequence: TGCAGCGTTGAACCCGACAGTGATGAGCAGTTCTTC. Protein product: CSVEPDSDEQFF.

The rearrangement joins TRBV19 to TRBJ2-3, with D possibly matching TRBD2 (6 bases). This CDR3 has 15 residues. Germline V gives CDR1 LNHDA, CDR2 SQIVND (reference sequence). Deletions cut 3 bases from V and 3 bases from J, with 13 bases between. The CDR3 spells CASSMAGPPTDTQYF. The CDR3 region has the DNA TGTGCCAGTAGTATGGCGGGGCCCCCAACAGATACGCAGTATTTT.

The rearrangement uses TRBV19 and TRBJ1-1; D possibly corresponds to TRBD1 (5 bases). Germline V lookup: CDR1 LNHDA, CDR2 SQIVND (reference sequence). The CDR3 is 13 residues long. Trimming left V 3 bases short and J 5 bases short, with 10 bases between. CDR3 region: CASSIRERTEAFF. The CDR3 nucleotides read TGTGCCAGTAGTATCAGGGAACGGACTGAAGCTTTCTTT. Drawing the rest from reference TRBV19 and TRBJ1-1, the complete variable domain is DGGITQSPKYLFRKEGQNVTLSCEQNLNHDAMYWYRQDPGQGLRLIYYSQIVNDFQKGDIAEGYSVSREKKESFPLTVTSAQKNPTAFYLCASSIRERTEAFFGQGTRLTVV.

V and J are TRBV6-1 and TRBJ1-1; unclear D gene. CDR3 length: 15 residues. In germline, CDR1 is MNHNS, CDR2 SASEGT. Trimming stripped 4 bases from V and 4 bases from J, with 16 bases between. The CDR3 sequence is CASSATFKVGTEAFF. The CDR3 region has the DNA TGTGCCAGCAGTGCGACCTTCAAGGTAGGCACTGAAGCTTTCTTT.

The J gene is TRBJ2-5, the V gene TRBV5-4; 8 nucleotides line up with TRBD2. J lost 4 bases, V lost 0 bases, and 5 bases had no gene match. CDR3 length: 15 residues. Germline loops: CDR1 SGHNT, CDR2 YYREEE (reference sequence). This CDR3 is CASSLVSGTSETQYF. The CDR3 DNA is TGTGCCAGCAGCTTGGTTAGCGGGACTTCAGAGACCCAGTACTTC.

V and J are TRBV7-2 and TRBJ2-7, with TRBD2 matching over 7 bases. This CDR3 is 15 amino acids long. V shed 0 bases and J 4 bases; nucleotides not matched to a gene: 6. The germline CDR1 and CDR2 sequences are SGHTA and FQGNSA. The CDR3 region has the DNA TGTGCCAGCAGCTTAGCGGGGAGGGTGGGGTACGAGCAGTACTTC. Translating gives CASSLAGRVGYEQYF.

The chain has TRBV6-4 and TRBJ1-1, with 7 bases identical to TRBD1. V was pared by 3 bases and J by 5 bases, with 6 bases of the junction left unmatched. The germline V gene has CDR1 MRHNA and CDR2 SNTAGT. The CDR3 contains 14 residues. The chain's CDR3 is CASSEQGTGTEAFF. CDR3 DNA: TGTGCCAGCAGTGAACAGGGGACGGGGACTGAAGCTTTCTTT.

The rearrangement uses TRBV7-2 and TRBJ2-3; 7 bases match TRBD2. The CDR3 sequence is 15 residues long. The V gene end was trimmed by 7 bases and the J gene end by 1 base; junction bases not matched to a gene: 8. Germline values: CDR1 SGHTA, CDR2 FQGNSA. The CDR3: CASTPNAGGTDTQYF. The CDR3 nucleotides are TGTGCCAGCACCCCTAATGCGGGGGGCACAGATACGCAGTATTTT. Full variable domain (outside the CDR3, taken from reference TRBV7-2 and TRBJ2-3): GAGVSQSPSNKVTEKGKDVELRCDPISGHTALYWYRQSLGQGLEFLIYFQGNSAPDKSGLPSDRFSAERTGGSVSTLTIQRTQQEDSAVYLCASTPNAGGTDTQYFGPGTRLTVL.